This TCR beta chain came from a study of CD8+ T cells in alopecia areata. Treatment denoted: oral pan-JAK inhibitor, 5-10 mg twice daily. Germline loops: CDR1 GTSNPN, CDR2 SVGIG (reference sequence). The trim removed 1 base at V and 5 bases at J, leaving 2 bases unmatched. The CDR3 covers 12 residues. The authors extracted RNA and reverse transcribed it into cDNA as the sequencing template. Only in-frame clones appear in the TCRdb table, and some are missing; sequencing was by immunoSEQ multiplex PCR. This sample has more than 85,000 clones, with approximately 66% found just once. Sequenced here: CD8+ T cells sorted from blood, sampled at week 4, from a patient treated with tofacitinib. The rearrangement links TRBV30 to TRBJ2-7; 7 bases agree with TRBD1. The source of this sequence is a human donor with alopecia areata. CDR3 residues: CAWSETGNEQYF. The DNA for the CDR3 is TGTGCCTGGAGTGAGACAGGGAACGAGCAGTACTTC.